These 10 T cell receptor beta chains originate from one sample sequenced in a study of T cell changes during pregnancy in multiple sclerosis. Repertoires were generated with immunoSEQ multiplex PCR, while TCRdb's copy carries only in-frame clones and drops some. Of 35,000 or so clones detected, about 92% appear once; the ten largest clones hold 0.65% to 0.95%. Here the sequenced sample was CD4+ T cells from peripheral blood mononuclear cells, taken after pregnancy. These TCRs come from a female donor in good health, enrolled as a control in a pregnancy study.

The chain employs TRBV7-2 and TRBJ1-2; the match to TRBD1 covers 8 bases. V shed 5 bases, J shed 4 bases, and the junction held 9 bases outside the gene matches. CDR1 and CDR2 (germline): SGHTA, FQGNSA. The CDR3 extends over 15 amino acids. The CDR3 protein is CASSPYQGAGYGYTF. The CDR3 DNA sequence: TGTGCCAGCAGCCCTTACCAGGGGGCCGGCTATGGCTACACCTTC.

Comment on this clone: This same CDR3 is encoded by further DNA sequences in the sample. This sequence joins TRBV13 and TRBJ1-1, with D perhaps matching TRBD1 (6 bases). The CDR3 is 14 residues long. Germline lookup yields CDR1 PRHDT and CDR2 FYEKMQ (reference sequence). V shed 3 bases and J shed 7 bases, with 15 bases lying between them. As DNA, the CDR3 is TGTGCCAGCAGCTTGGACAGACGAACGGTTGAAGCTTTCTTT. This codes for CASSLDRRTVEAFF. The full variable domain, its missing parts supplied by reference TRBV13 and TRBJ1-1, is AAGVIQSPRHLIKEKRETATLKCYPIPRHDTVYWYQQGPGQDPQFLISFYEKMQSDKGSIPDRFSAQQFSDYHSELNMSSLELGDSALYFCASSLDRRTVEAFFGQGTRLTVV.

Only a few counts were recorded for this clone. This sequence joins TRBV13 and TRBJ2-3, with a possible D match to TRBD2 (6 bases). V lost 3 bases and J lost 2, with 12 bases in between. CDR3 length: 15 residues. CDR1 is PRHDT, CDR2 FYEKMQ, per germline (reference sequence). The chain's CDR3 is CASSFERALTDTQYF. For the CDR3, the DNA is TGTGCCAGCAGCTTCGAGCGGGCGCTCACAGATACGCAGTATTTT.

The chain uses TRBV27 and TRBJ2-2; 14 bases are shared with TRBD2. The J segment lost 7 bases and the V segment lost 5 bases, leaving 15 bases of the junction unmatched. This CDR3 spans 19 amino acids. Germline V gene sequence: CDR1 MNHEY, CDR2 SMNVEV (reference sequence). CDR3 nucleotides: TGTGCCAGCAGTGCGGTGATACGACTAGCGGGAGGGGAGGACGGGGAGCTGTTTTTT. Translated, it gives CASSAVIRLAGGEDGELFF.

This clone was picked up a small number of times. The rearrangement links TRBV19 to TRBJ2-2; 7 positions match TRBD1. Germline V gives CDR1 LNHDA, CDR2 SQIVND (reference sequence). Germline trimming cut 4 bases from V and 1 base from J; bases unmatched to any gene: 9. The CDR3 totals 17 residues. CDR3 amino acids: CASSTLRNRGNTGELFF. The CDR3 DNA reads as TGTGCCAGTAGTACCCTAAGGAACAGGGGGAACACCGGGGAGCTGTTTTTT.

This clone was seen just once. The chain has TRBV11-3 and TRBJ2-1, with 10 bases matching TRBD1. The V gene's germline CDR1 is SGHNT and CDR2 YENEEA. The CDR3 extends over 15 amino acids. The junction had 3 bases not matched to a gene; V was cut back by 4 bases and J by 3 bases. The CDR3 sequence: CASSSRTGGYNEQFF. CDR3 DNA: TGTGCCAGCAGCTCGAGGACAGGGGGCTACAATGAGCAGTTCTTC. Full variable domain (outside the CDR3, taken from reference TRBV11-3 and TRBJ2-1): EAGVVQSPRYKIIEKKQPVAFWCNPISGHNTLYWYLQNLGQGPELLIRYENEEAVDDSQLPKDRFSAERLKGVDSTLKIQPAELGDSAVYLCASSSRTGGYNEQFFGPGTRLTVL.

V and J are TRBV5-6 and TRBJ2-7; the D gene is possibly TRBD2 (7 bases). Germline assignment: CDR1 SGHDT and CDR2 YYEEEE. This CDR3 is built from 15 residues. V was trimmed by 0 bases and J by 5 bases, leaving 15 bases between them. The CDR3 DNA sequence: TGTGCCAGCAGCTTGGTTGGGGGGGCCCCGGACGAGCAGTACTTC. Encoded protein: CASSLVGGAPDEQYF.

CDR3 sequence reads: CASSEERGTGHQPQHF. The CDR3, as DNA: TGTGCCAGCAGTGAAGAGAGGGGGACGGGCCATCAGCCCCAGCATTTT. The V and J genes are TRBV6-1 and TRBJ1-5, with D possibly TRBD1 on 6 matching bases. Per the germline V gene, CDR1 is MNHNS and CDR2 is SASEGT. V lost 1 base, J lost 5 bases, and 15 bases lay in between. This CDR3 spans 16 amino acids.

The count of this clone is one. The CDR3 region has the DNA TGCGCCAGCAGCCAAACAGGGGGGGGAAACATTCAGTACTTC. It is translated as CASSQTGGGNIQYF. The V gene is TRBV4-3, the J gene TRBJ2-4; weak D call: TRBD1 (8 bases). Germline loops: CDR1 LGHNA, CDR2 YSLEER. V lost 2 bases and J lost 6, with 11 bases in between. The CDR3 is 14 residues long.

The V call is TRBV4-3, the J call TRBJ1-4; TRBD1 matches at 10 bases. This CDR3 has 14 amino acids. V trimming: 6 bases; J trimming: 7 bases; junction bases outside the gene matches: 5. CDR1 is LGHNA and CDR2 is YSLEER in the germline V gene. CDR3 protein: CASSSGTGAEKLFF. In DNA form, the CDR3 reads TGCGCCAGCAGTTCCGGGACAGGGGCTGAAAAACTGTTTTTT.